The rows below give T cell receptor beta chains drawn from one sample of a study of blood T cell repertoires in COVID-19. The method was immunoSEQ multiplex PCR; TCRdb's version includes in-frame clones alone and lacks a portion of them. The table records around 30,000 clones, roughly 89% of them present only once. The sequenced sample consisted of peripheral blood. These receptor sequences come from a man in his sixties or seventies with active COVID-19. The CDR3 runs from the conserved cysteine through the conserved F or W. A D gene is named only where the DNA matches it firmly. For some rows the clone size is stated as once, few or many, or as a class when expanded; others skip it.

D gene	V gene	clone size	J gene	CDR3 DNA	CDR3 protein
TRBD1	TRBV4-1	.	TRBJ1-1	TGCGCCAGCAGCCGATTGGGACAGGGGGGACGTACTGAAGCTTTCTTT	CASSRLGQGGRTEAFF
.	TRBV7-2	.	TRBJ2-7	TGTGCCAGCAGCTTAGTTTTGCGGGACGACTACGAGCAGTACTTC	CASSLVLRDDYEQYF
TRBD1	TRBV7-2	.	TRBJ1-5	TGTGCCAGCAGCATGGGGACAGGCCGCAATCAGCCCCAGCATTTT	CASSMGTGRNQPQHF
TRBD1	TRBV7-9	.	TRBJ2-7	TGTGCCAGCAGCTTTTTAGGGGACAGAGCCTACGAGCAGTACTTC	CASSFLGDRAYEQYF
.	TRBV7-2	.	TRBJ1-1	TGTGCCAGCAGCCCCAGGGACTCCCGTGGGACTGAAGCTTTCTTT	CASSPRDSRGTEAFF
.	TRBV19	.	TRBJ2-2	TGTGCCAGTAGGCAGGGGAACACCGGGGAGCTGTTTTTT	CASRQGNTGELFF
.	TRBV9	.	TRBJ1-5	TGTGCCAGCAGCGTAGATGGGGCTGGGCAGCCCCAGCATTTT	CASSVDGAGQPQHF
TRBD1	TRBV10-3	.	TRBJ1-5	TGTGCCATCAGCCCTTGGAGGGAAAGGGGGCCCAATCAGCCCCAGCATTTT	CAISPWRERGPNQPQHF
TRBD1	TRBV4-1	.	TRBJ1-5	TGCGCCAGCAGCCAAGAGACAGGGAATCAGCCCCAGCATTTT	CASSQETGNQPQHF
TRBD2	TRBV5-1	.	TRBJ2-5	TGCGCCAGCAGCACGGGACTAGCGGTACAAGAGACCCAGTACTTC	CASSTGLAVQETQYF
.	TRBV11-1	.	TRBJ1-6	TGTGCCAGCAGCTTAGGGCGGCATAATTCACCCCTCCACTTT	CASSLGRHNSPLHF
TRBD1	TRBV7-2	few	TRBJ2-7	TGTGCCAGCAGCTTAGCCGGGACAGCTAGCTCCTACGAGCAGTACTTC	CASSLAGTASSYEQYF
TRBD2	TRBV5-1	.	TRBJ2-7	TGCGCCAGCCGGCCGGGGGGGAGGCCATGGGACCACTACGAGCAGTACTTC	CASRPGGRPWDHYEQYF
.	TRBV5-8	.	TRBJ1-1	TGTGCCAGCAGCCCCCCTGGCAGTGAAGCTTTCTTT	CASSPPGSEAFF
.	TRBV5-5	.	TRBJ2-3	TGTGCCAGCAGTTCCCGAAGGCCAGGTTCTACAGATACGCAGTATTTT	CASSSRRPGSTDTQYF
TRBD1	TRBV27	few	TRBJ1-2	TGTGCCAGCAGGAAGACAGGGTATGGCTACACCTTC	CASRKTGYGYTF
.	TRBV4-1	.	TRBJ1-6	TGCGCCAGCAGCCAAGTGGACAGCTATAATTCACCCCTCCACTTT	CASSQVDSYNSPLHF
TRBD1	TRBV27	.	TRBJ1-1	TGTGCCAGCAGTTTCGGACAGGGAAGGACTGAAGCTTTCTTT	CASSFGQGRTEAFF
.	TRBV6-5	few	TRBJ1-5	TGTGCCAGCAGACAGGGCAATCAGCCCCAGCATTTT	CASRQGNQPQHF
TRBD2	TRBV25-1	.	TRBJ2-7	TGTGCCAGCCGGACTAGCGGCTCCTACGAGCAGTACTTC	CASRTSGSYEQYF
TRBD1	TRBV5-3	.	TRBJ2-6	TGTGCCAGAAGCTTGTCAAGGGACAGGGGGCTCTCTGGGGCCAACGTCCTGACTTTC	CARSLSRDRGLSGANVLTF
TRBD1	TRBV3-1/TRBV3-2	once	TRBJ1-4	TGTGCCAGCAGCCTCAGACAGGGGGCAGGTAATGAAAAACTGTTTTTT	CASSLRQGAGNEKLFF
.	TRBV27	.	TRBJ1-4	TGTGCCAGCAGTTTATCAGGGGCTGAAAAACTGTTTTTT	CASSLSGAEKLFF
TRBD2	TRBV24-1	.	TRBJ2-1	TGTGCCACCAGTGACCCCACAGCGGGAGTAACGGTCTTC	CATSDPTAGVTVF
TRBD2	TRBV24-1	.	TRBJ2-2	TGTGCCACCAGTGACTCCCGTAGCGGGAGGTCGGCCGGGGAGCTGTTTTTT	CATSDSRSGRSAGELFF
TRBD1	TRBV7-2	.	TRBJ1-4	TGTGCCAGCAGCCGTGGACAGGGGGGTGAAAAACTGTTTTTT	CASSRGQGGEKLFF
.	TRBV5-4	.	TRBJ2-7	TGTGCCAGCACCCGCGGAGGAGGCGGCGGGCATGGGTACGAGCAGTACTTC	CASTRGGGGGHGYEQYF
TRBD1	TRBV30	.	TRBJ1-4	TGTGCCTGGAGCCTCGGGACAGGGAATGAAAAACTGTTTTTT	CAWSLGTGNEKLFF
TRBD2	TRBV4-1	.	TRBJ2-4	TGCGCCAGCAGCGTCGGGACTAGCGGCCTAGCCAAAAACATTCAGTACTTC	CASSVGTSGLAKNIQYF
.	TRBV5-4	.	TRBJ1-2	TGTGCCAGCAGGGTGGGGGGGAGGAGCGGCTACACCTTC	CASRVGGRSGYTF
.	TRBV7-2	.	TRBJ1-6	TGTGCCAGCAGCCAAGGACAGCCTCTAACTTGG	CASSQGQPLTW
TRBD1	TRBV5-1	.	TRBJ1-5	TGCGCCAGCAGCTTGGGACAGGGCAGCAATCAGCCCCAGCATTTT	CASSLGQGSNQPQHF
.	TRBV9	.	TRBJ2-5	TGTGCCAGCAGCGTCTCCCAGGGAGAGACCCAGTACTTC	CASSVSQGETQYF
TRBD1	TRBV2	.	TRBJ2-1	TGTGCCAGCAGTCCCCGGACAGGGGGAGGGAATGAGCAGTTCTTC	CASSPRTGGGNEQFF
TRBD1	TRBV24-1	.	TRBJ1-2	TGTGCCACCAGTGATGCGGACAGGGGGCATGGCTACACCTTC	CATSDADRGHGYTF
TRBD1	TRBV5-8	.	TRBJ1-4	TGTGCCAGCAGCTCGCTCTACGGACAGGGAATTATAGCTAATGAAAAACTGTTTTTT	CASSSLYGQGIIANEKLFF
.	TRBV29-1	.	TRBJ1-1	TGCAGTTGGAAGGGGCAGCTGAACACTGAAGCTTTCTTT	CSWKGQLNTEAFF
.	TRBV11-2	.	TRBJ1-5	TGTGCCAGCAGCCGCTTGGGCCAGGCGGGTCAGCCCCAGCATTTT	CASSRLGQAGQPQHF
.	TRBV7-2	.	TRBJ2-1	TGTGCCAGCAGCTTTGTCGGGAATGAGCAGTTCTTC	CASSFVGNEQFF
.	TRBV5-1	.	TRBJ1-1	TGCGCCAGCAGCTTGGGTCAGGAAAACACTGAAGCTTTCTTT	CASSLGQENTEAFF
.	TRBV6-6	.	TRBJ2-1	TGTGCCAGCAGTTACTCACGGTTTGAGCAGTTCTTC	CASSYSRFEQFF
TRBD1	TRBV6-5	.	TRBJ1-4	TGTGCCAGCAGTCAAACTCGGACAGGGACGCTGTTTTTT	CASSQTRTGTLFF
.	TRBV5-1	.	TRBJ2-3	TGCGCCAGCAGCCGAGGGCAGGGGGGCCGACAGACAGATACGCAGTATTTT	CASSRGQGGRQTDTQYF
TRBD1	TRBV6-5	.	TRBJ1-2	TGTGCCAGCAGGGACAGGGACTATGGCTACACCTTC	CASRDRDYGYTF
TRBD2	TRBV19	.	TRBJ2-1	TGTGCCAGTAGTCCCCCTTTAGGCGGGAGCAAAGTGTGGAATGAGCAGTTCTTC	CASSPPLGGSKVWNEQFF